One and the same sample provided the 14 T cell receptor beta chains below, sequenced in a study of neurological immune-mediated disorders. In TCRdb, the 5' RACE reads were re-called with MiXCR into one record per CDR3 protein. The sample consists of 50,000 or so distinct CDR3 sequences, over 3% of them appearing once. What was sequenced was PBMCs. The receptors were sampled from a man aged 35-49 years with multiple sclerosis.

This clonotype was observed many times. The chain combines TRBV5-1 with TRBJ1-2, with 8 bases that match TRBD1. Germline V lookup: CDR1 SGHRS, CDR2 YFSETQ. J was trimmed by 0 bases and V by 3 bases; bases with no gene match: 4. The CDR3 loop spans 15 amino acids. The CDR3 here is CASSYTDRANYGYTF. DNA for the CDR3: TGCGCCAGCAGCTATACGGACAGGGCTAACTATGGCTACACCTTC.

At least ten counts were recorded for this clonotype. This chain links TRBV5-1 with TRBJ2-5; D might be TRBD2 (5 bases). V lost 2 bases and J 1 base, leaving 9 bases between the germline ends. Germline CDR1 reads SGHRS; CDR2 reads YFSETQ. CDR3 length: 14 residues. The CDR3 protein is CASSFVLAQETQYF. CDR3 DNA sequence: TGCGCCAGCAGCTTCGTGCTAGCCCAAGAGACCCAGTACTTC.

This clonotype was recorded many times. J is TRBJ2-7 and V is TRBV20-1; D may be TRBD2 (5 bases). This CDR3 spans 13 amino acids. In germline, CDR1 is DFQATT, CDR2 SNEGSKA (reference sequence). V shed 4 bases and J shed 2 bases, with 12 bases lying between them. CDR3 DNA: TGCAGTGCTAACGGACTGAAAACCTACGAGCAGTACTTC. Translated, it gives CSANGLKTYEQYF.

This clonotype was picked up many times. The genes are TRBV5-1 and TRBJ2-3; 11 positions match TRBD2. Per the germline V gene, CDR1 is SGHRS and CDR2 is YFSETQ. The V gene end was trimmed by 4 bases and the J gene end by 4 bases; junction bases not matched to a gene: 5. The CDR3 is 15 amino acids. In DNA form, the CDR3 reads TGCGCCAGCAGCGAGACTAGCGGGGCCGCAGATACGCAGTATTTT. Translating it yields CASSETSGAADTQYF. Full variable domain (missing parts from reference TRBV5-1 and TRBJ2-3): KAGVTQTPRYLIKTRGQQVTLSCSPISGHRSVSWYQQTPGQGLQFLFEYFSETQRNKGNFPGRFSGRQFSNSRSEMNVSTLELGDSALYLCASSETSGAADTQYFGPGTRLTVL.

The sample holds many counts of this clonotype. This chain uses TRBV5-1 with TRBJ2-3; no clear D. The CDR3 length is 15 residues. Germline-derived CDR1 and CDR2 are SGHRS and YFSETQ. Trimming shortened V by 4 bases and J by 1 base, and 13 bases separated the two germline ends. CDR3 nucleotide sequence: TGCGCCAGCAGCCCGCAGACCCGGCGCACAGATACGCAGTATTTT. This encodes CASSPQTRRTDTQYF.

This clonotype was recorded at least ten times. The rearrangement joins TRBV5-6 to TRBJ1-2, with 8 nucleotides matching TRBD1. The V segment lost 4 bases and the J segment 6 bases; nucleotides outside the gene matches: 11. CDR3 size: 15 residues. The germline V gene has CDR1 SGHDT and CDR2 YYEEEE. This CDR3 is CASSDYGQGINGYTF. The CDR3 bases are TGTGCCAGCAGCGACTACGGACAGGGAATCAATGGCTACACCTTC.

This clonotype occurred many times. The chain has TRBV20-1 and TRBJ2-5, with 7 positions matching TRBD2. The germline CDR1 and CDR2 sequences are DFQATT and SNEGSKA (reference sequence). J gave up 1 base and V 0 bases, and 2 bases lay outside the gene matches. The CDR3 has 14 amino acids. DNA for the CDR3: TGCAGTGCTAGAGACGAGCGGGGCCAAGAGACCCAGTACTTC. Residues: CSARDERGQETQYF.

This clonotype was recorded at least ten times. This sequence joins TRBV29-1 and TRBJ1-1, with D unresolved. The CDR3 runs 16 residues. CDR1 and CDR2 from the germline V gene are SQVTM and ANQGSEA. V lost 3 bases and J 0 bases, leaving 17 bases between the germline ends. CDR3 protein: CSVDGVAAPLNTEAFF. The CDR3 DNA follows: TGCAGCGTTGATGGGGTGGCAGCACCTCTGAACACTGAAGCTTTCTTT.

With respect to this clonotype: This may be a read error: a much more frequent sequence differs by one nucleotide. This chain connects TRBV12-3 or TRBV12-4 to TRBJ2-2, with a possible D match to TRBD2 (5 bases). This CDR3 is 16 amino acids long. V lost 4 bases, J lost 4 bases, and 16 bases lay in between. The CDR3 DNA reads TGTGCCAGCAGTTATGGCCCCAGGAGGCCCACCGGGGAGCTGTTTTTT. Its translation is CASSYGPRRPTGELFF.

Ten or more counts support this clonotype. The chain joins TRBV20-1 to TRBJ1-1; D gene ambiguous. V lost 5 bases to trimming and J lost 2 bases, with 12 bases between them. The V gene's germline CDR1 is DFQATT and CDR2 SNEGSKA (reference sequence). The CDR3 extends over 13 amino acids. The CDR3: CSAPDDRNTEAFF. The DNA for the CDR3 is TGCAGTGCTCCCGATGATCGAAACACTGAAGCTTTCTTT.

This clonotype was recorded many times. The chain carries TRBV12-3 or TRBV12-4 and TRBJ2-7; 12 nucleotides match TRBD2. The CDR3 covers 15 residues. The J segment lost 2 bases and the V segment lost 6 bases, leaving 5 bases of the junction unmatched. The CDR3 spells CASSPSGGAPYEQYF. The CDR3 DNA follows: TGTGCCAGCAGCCCTAGCGGGGGGGCGCCCTACGAGCAGTACTTC.

This clonotype was seen many times. One end of the junction is discordant with germline, which a read error may explain. This chain uses TRBV30 with TRBJ1-5; no firm D call. There are 14 residues in the CDR3. Per the germline V gene, CDR1 is GTSNPN and CDR2 is SVGIG (reference sequence). CDR3 residues: CAWGVDISNQPQNF. The CDR3 DNA is TGTGCCTGGGGGGTAGACATTAGCAATCAGCCCCAGAATTTT.

This clonotype was observed at least ten times. The chain carries TRBV21-1 and TRBJ2-3; the table gives TRBD2 as D, unverified against the DNA. TRBV21-1 is a documented pseudogene. CDR3 length equals 19 residues. DNA for the CDR3: TGTGCCAGCAGCACCATCAATTCAACTAGCGGGGGGCACACAGATACGCAGTATTTT. Its protein is CASSTINSTSGGHTDTQYF.

This clonotype has at least ten counts. The chain uses TRBV7-2 and TRBJ2-5, with no clear D. The germline V gene encodes CDR1 SGHTA and CDR2 FQGNSA. This CDR3 region has 13 residues. V lost 4 bases and J 3 bases, leaving 9 bases between the germline ends. The CDR3 reads CASSYPSEETQYF. The CDR3 nucleotides read TGTGCCAGCAGCTACCCATCGGAAGAGACCCAGTACTTC.